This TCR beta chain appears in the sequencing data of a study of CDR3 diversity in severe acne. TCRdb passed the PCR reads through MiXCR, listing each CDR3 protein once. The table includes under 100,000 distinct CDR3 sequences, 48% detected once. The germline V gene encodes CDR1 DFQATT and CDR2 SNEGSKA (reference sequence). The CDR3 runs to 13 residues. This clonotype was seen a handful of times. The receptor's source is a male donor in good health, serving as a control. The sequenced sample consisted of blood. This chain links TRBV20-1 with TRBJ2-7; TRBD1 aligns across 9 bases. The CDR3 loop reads CSVKGQGRYEQYF. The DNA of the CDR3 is TGCAGCGTTAAAGGACAGGGGCGCTACGAGCAGTACTTC.